This T cell receptor (beta chain) was recovered during a study of blood T cells in healthy people across ages. This clonotype has just one count. The antigen is undetermined. The second PCR ran about 6 to 11 cycles with a sample-barcoded 5' primer and J-beta primers. TCRdb reprocessed the 5' RACE reads via MiXCR and lists one record per CDR3 protein. The sample has 550,000 to 650,000 distinct CDR3 sequences, roughly 31% seen once. With each sample, at least 6 micrograms of total RNA were extracted. General study points: Observed TCR beta diversity showed a strong correlation with the percentage of naive T cells as measured by flow cytometry. Older age went with lower TCR beta diversity per million T cells, in a roughly linear way.

This clonotype was obtained from a woman older than 75 in good health. Sequencing was carried out using blood.

The CDR3 protein is CASSHRPGTGKRGEQYF. CDR3 nucleotide sequence: TGTGCCAGCAGTCACCGTCCCGGGACAGGGAAACGGGGTGAGCAGTACTTC. The chain couples TRBV6-2 or TRBV6-3 to TRBJ2-7; 9 nucleotides align to TRBD1. The junction had 18 bases not matched to a gene; V was cut back by 5 bases and J by 7 bases. Germline CDR1 reads MNHEY; CDR2 reads SVGEGT. The length of the CDR3 is 17 residues.